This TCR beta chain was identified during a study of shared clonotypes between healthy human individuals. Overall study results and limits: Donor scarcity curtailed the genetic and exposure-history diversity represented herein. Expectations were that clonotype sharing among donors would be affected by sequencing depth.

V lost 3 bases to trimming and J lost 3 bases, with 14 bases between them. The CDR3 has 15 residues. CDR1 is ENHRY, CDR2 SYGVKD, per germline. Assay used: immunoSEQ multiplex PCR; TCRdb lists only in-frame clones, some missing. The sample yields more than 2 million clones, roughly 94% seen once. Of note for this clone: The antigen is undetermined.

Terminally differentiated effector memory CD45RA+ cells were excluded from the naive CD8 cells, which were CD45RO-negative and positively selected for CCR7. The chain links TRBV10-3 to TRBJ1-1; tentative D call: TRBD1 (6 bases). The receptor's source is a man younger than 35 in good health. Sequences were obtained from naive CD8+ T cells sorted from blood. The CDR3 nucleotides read TGTGCCATCAGTGAAACAGGGTTTAGGGACACTGAAGCTTTCTTT. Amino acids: CAISETGFRDTEAFF.